The entry that follows covers one T cell receptor (beta chain) sequence. The sample belongs to a study of blood T cells in healthy people across ages. For the second PCR, which ran for 7 to 11 cycles, a sample-barcoded 5' primer and a J-beta primer mix were used. TCRdb used MiXCR to reprocess the 5' RACE reads, holding one entry per CDR3 protein. The sample lists roughly 2 million distinct CDR3 sequences, roughly 49% occurring once. Trimming removed 5 bases from V and 5 bases from J; junction bases left unmatched: 12. The CDR3 runs to 16 residues. Germline V CDR1 and CDR2: PRHDT, FYEKMQ (reference sequence).

Sequenced: blood. The clonotype was recovered from a woman aged 40 to 55 in good health. This rearrangement joins TRBV13 to TRBJ1-1; 9 bases are a match to TRBD1. The CDR3 coding sequence is TGTGCCAGCAGCCATACAGGGGGCGGGGGGGTAACTGAAGCTTTCTTT. It specifies CASSHTGGGGVTEAFF.